These 14 T cell receptor beta chains were all obtained from the same sample, sequenced in a study of OX40 agonist ivuxolimab in advanced cancers. Some clones are missing from TCRdb's copy, which holds only in-frame ones; the method was immunoSEQ multiplex PCR. The sample records roughly 56,000 clones, 70% to 90% being singletons. Sequencing used CD4+ or CD8+ T cells sorted from blood, obtained in a trial of the OX40 agonist ivuxolimab. These receptors came from an adult with an advanced solid tumor such as melanoma, head and neck, liver or kidney cancer.

The chain links TRBV20-1 to TRBJ2-7; no firm D call. Trimming shortened V by 6 bases and J by 3 bases, and 9 bases separated the two germline ends. Germline V gene sequence: CDR1 DFQATT, CDR2 SNEGSKA (reference sequence). This CDR3 has 11 residues. The CDR3 here is CSAAESYEQYF. The CDR3 nucleotides are TGCAGTGCGGCAGAGAGCTACGAGCAGTACTTC.

V is TRBV7-3 and J is TRBJ2-2; D gene uncertain. CDR1 SGHTA and CDR2 FQGTGA come from the germline V gene. The CDR3 loop spans 13 amino acids. Trimming pared 3 bases from V and 6 bases from J, leaving 8 bases between. The CDR3: CASSFESSGELFF. CDR3 DNA sequence: TGTGCCAGCAGCTTTGAATCCTCCGGGGAGCTGTTTTTT.

The rearrangement links TRBV7-9 to TRBJ2-2; D is unresolved. Germline loops: CDR1 SEHNR, CDR2 FQNEAQ (reference sequence). V was cut by 5 bases and J by 11 bases, with 9 bases left in between. The CDR3 spans 11 residues. This CDR3 reads CASSGVRELFF. CDR3 in DNA: TGTGCCAGCAGCGGGGTGAGAGAGCTGTTTTTT.

V and J are TRBV6-5 and TRBJ1-5; D gene unclear. Germline V gene sequence: CDR1 MNHEY, CDR2 SVGAGI. The CDR3 covers 15 residues. V shed 6 bases and J shed 1 base, with 13 bases lying between them. The CDR3 bases are TGTGCCAGCAGCTCGAGTCCCATCAGCAATCAGCCCCAGCATTTT. It specifies CASSSSPISNQPQHF.

The CDR3 DNA reads TGTGCCAGCAGCCAACCCACGGATAGCGGGTTCTCCTACGAGCAGTACTTC. This sequence encodes CASSQPTDSGFSYEQYF. V usage is TRBV4-2 and J usage is TRBJ2-7; TRBD2 matches at 7 bases. CDR1 is LGHNA and CDR2 is YNFKEQ in the germline V gene. V dropped 2 bases and J dropped 0; count of bases not matched to a gene: 10. This CDR3 is 17 amino acids long.

V usage is TRBV27 and J usage is TRBJ2-3; D possibly matches TRBD1 or TRBD2 (6 bases each). CDR3 length: 13 residues. Germline-derived CDR1 and CDR2 are MNHEY and SMNVEV (reference sequence). V lost 2 bases to trimming and J lost 5 bases, with 8 bases between them. DNA of the CDR3: TGTGCCAGCAGTTTAGAGGGGGGAGATACGCAGTATTTT. This encodes CASSLEGGDTQYF.

The chain employs TRBV4-1 and TRBJ1-5; D gene unclear. With 3 bases removed from V and 4 bases from J, the gap between germline ends came to 13 bases. Per germline, CDR1 MGHRA and CDR2 YSYEKL. This CDR3 spans 15 amino acids. CDR3 in DNA: TGCGCCAGCAGCCAGCGAGACGGCTGGAATCAGCCCCAGCATTTT. Translating it yields CASSQRDGWNQPQHF.

This clone was counted only a few times. This likely stems from a read error, as it lies one base from a far larger clone. Other DNA sequences in this specimen translate into the identical CDR3. V gene TRBV7-9 combines with J gene TRBJ1-1, with no clear D. Germline values: CDR1 SEHNR, CDR2 FQNEAQ (reference sequence). V lost 5 bases and J lost 1, with 11 bases in between. This CDR3 comprises 14 residues. This chain's CDR3 is CASSQESGNTEAFF. The CDR3 DNA is TGTGCCAGCAGCCAAGAATCGGGGAACACTGAAGCTTTCTTT. The full variable domain, its missing parts supplied by reference TRBV7-9 and TRBJ1-1, is DTGVSQNPRHKITKRGQNVTFRCDPISEHNRLYWYRQTLGQGPEFLTYFQNEAQLEKSRLLSDRFSAERPKGSFSTLEIQRTEQGDSAMYLCASSQESGNTEAFFGQGTRLTVV.

The genes are TRBV4-3 and TRBJ1-1; D not resolved. V was shortened by 1 base and J by 1 base, with 13 bases between the two germline ends. The germline gives CDR1 LGHNA, CDR2 YSLEER. This CDR3 has 16 residues. The CDR3 DNA follows: TGCGCCAGCAGCCAAGTCTATTCTGGGAAGAACACTGAAGCTTTCTTT. This gives the protein CASSQVYSGKNTEAFF.

V usage is TRBV5-5 and J usage is TRBJ1-5; no reliable D call. In germline, CDR1 is SGHKS, CDR2 YYEKEE (reference sequence). There are 13 residues in the CDR3. V lost 2 bases and J lost 5, with 8 bases in between. The CDR3 sequence is CASSLGGHQPQHF. CDR3 DNA: TGTGCCAGCAGCTTAGGCGGCCATCAGCCCCAGCATTTT.

The chain combines TRBV5-6 with TRBJ1-2, with D hard to call. Germline CDR1 reads SGHDT; CDR2 reads YYEEEE. The CDR3 is 12 residues long. Trimming stripped 6 bases from V and 2 bases from J, with 8 bases between. The CDR3 is CASNSNNYGYTF. CDR3 DNA sequence: TGTGCCAGCAACAGTAACAACTATGGCTACACCTTC.

The chain uses TRBV4-2 and TRBJ2-7; D may be TRBD1 (5 bases). From germline, CDR1 is LGHNA and CDR2 YNFKEQ. The CDR3 consists of 15 residues. V was shortened by 1 base and J by 5 bases, with 15 bases between the two germline ends. The DNA of the CDR3 is TGTGCCAGCAGCCAAGGGGGCGCAGGGCGAAACGAGCAGTACTTC. It yields the protein CASSQGGAGRNEQYF.

The rearrangement uses TRBV5-8 and TRBJ1-5; D gene uncertain. V lost 4 bases to trimming and J lost 0 bases, with 11 bases between them. Germline V gene data show CDR1 as SGHTS and CDR2 as YDEGEE. The CDR3 covers 15 residues. In DNA form, the CDR3 reads TGTGCCAGCAGCCCGGACGGGTTTAGCAATCAGCCCCAGCATTTT. Translating gives CASSPDGFSNQPQHF. Complete variable domain (other parts from reference TRBV5-8 and TRBJ1-5): EAGVTQSPTHLIKTRGQQATLRCSPISGHTSVYWYQQALGLGLQFLLWYDEGEERNRGNFPPRFSGRQFPNYSSELNVNALELEDSALYLCASSPDGFSNQPQHFGDGTRLSIL.

This chain's CDR3 is CASSQGRGQGHFLRTEAFF. For the CDR3, the DNA is TGCGCCAGCAGCCAAGGACGAGGGCAGGGACATTTCCTGAGGACTGAAGCTTTCTTT. J is TRBJ1-1 and V is TRBV4-1, with TRBD1 as a possible D gene (6 bases). V lost 1 base and J 5 bases, leaving 26 bases between the germline ends. Germline V gene data show CDR1 as MGHRA and CDR2 as YSYEKL. The CDR3 extends over 19 amino acids.